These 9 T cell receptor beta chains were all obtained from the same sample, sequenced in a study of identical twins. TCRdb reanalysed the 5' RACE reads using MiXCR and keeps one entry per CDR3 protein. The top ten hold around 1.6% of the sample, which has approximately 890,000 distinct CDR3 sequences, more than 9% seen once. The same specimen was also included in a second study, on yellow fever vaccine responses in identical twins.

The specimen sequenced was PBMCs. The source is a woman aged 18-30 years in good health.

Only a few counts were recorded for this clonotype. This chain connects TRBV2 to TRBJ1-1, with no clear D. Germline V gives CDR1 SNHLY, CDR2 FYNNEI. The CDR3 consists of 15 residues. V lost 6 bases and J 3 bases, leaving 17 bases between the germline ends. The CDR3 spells CASSTPNGAHTEAFF. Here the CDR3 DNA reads TGTGCCAGCAGCACGCCCAATGGCGCTCACACTGAAGCTTTCTTT.

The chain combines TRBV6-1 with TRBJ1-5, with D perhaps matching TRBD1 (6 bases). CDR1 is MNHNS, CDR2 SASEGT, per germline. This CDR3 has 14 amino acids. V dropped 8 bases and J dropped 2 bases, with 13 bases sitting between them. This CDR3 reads CASSQGEGNQPQHF. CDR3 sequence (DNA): TGTGCCAGCTCACAGGGTGAAGGCAATCAGCCCCAGCATTTT.

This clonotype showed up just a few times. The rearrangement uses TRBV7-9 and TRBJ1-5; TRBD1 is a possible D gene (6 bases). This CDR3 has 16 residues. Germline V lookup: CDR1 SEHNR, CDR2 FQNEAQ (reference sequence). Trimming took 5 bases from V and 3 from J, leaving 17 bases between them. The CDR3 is CASSSTGRGNNQPQHF. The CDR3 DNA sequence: TGTGCCAGCAGCAGTACAGGGAGGGGTAACAATCAGCCCCAGCATTTT.

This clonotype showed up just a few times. The CDR3 reads CASSLMGQVGYEQYF. DNA of the CDR3: TGTGCCAGCAGCTTAATGGGACAGGTGGGCTACGAGCAGTACTTC. The rearrangement uses TRBV7-3 and TRBJ2-7; 8 nucleotides line up with TRBD1. The V gene end was trimmed by 1 base and the J gene end by 3 bases; junction bases not matched to a gene: 5. The germline CDR1 and CDR2 sequences are SGHTA and FQGTGA. The CDR3 covers 15 residues.

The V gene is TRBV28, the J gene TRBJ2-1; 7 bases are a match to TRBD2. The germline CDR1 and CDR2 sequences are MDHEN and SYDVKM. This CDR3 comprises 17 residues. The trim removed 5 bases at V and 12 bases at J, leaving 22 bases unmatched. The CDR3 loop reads CASSPRASGHGPGGQFF. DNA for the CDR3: TGTGCCAGCAGTCCCCGGGCTAGCGGACACGGCCCCGGCGGGCAGTTCTTC.

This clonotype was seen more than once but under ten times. The CDR3 here is CASSFGSAGSEQFF. In DNA, the CDR3 is TGTGCCAGCAGTTTCGGATCGGCAGGGAGTGAGCAGTTCTTC. The chain couples TRBV12-3 or TRBV12-4 to TRBJ2-1; D tentatively fits TRBD1 or TRBD2 (5 bases each). Deletions cut 3 bases from V and 9 bases from J, with 15 bases between. CDR3 size: 14 residues.

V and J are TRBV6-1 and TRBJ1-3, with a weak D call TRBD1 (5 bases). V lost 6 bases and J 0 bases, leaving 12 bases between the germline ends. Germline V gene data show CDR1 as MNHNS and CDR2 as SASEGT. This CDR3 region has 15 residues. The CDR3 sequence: CASRRGRISGNTIYF. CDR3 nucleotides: TGTGCCAGCAGAAGGGGACGAATCTCTGGAAACACCATATATTTT.

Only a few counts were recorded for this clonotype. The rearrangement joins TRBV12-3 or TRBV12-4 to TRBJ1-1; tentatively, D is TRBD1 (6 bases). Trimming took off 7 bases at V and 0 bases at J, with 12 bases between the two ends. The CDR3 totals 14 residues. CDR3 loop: CASTPDRMNTEAFF. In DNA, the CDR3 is TGTGCCAGCACCCCCGACAGGATGAACACTGAAGCTTTCTTT.

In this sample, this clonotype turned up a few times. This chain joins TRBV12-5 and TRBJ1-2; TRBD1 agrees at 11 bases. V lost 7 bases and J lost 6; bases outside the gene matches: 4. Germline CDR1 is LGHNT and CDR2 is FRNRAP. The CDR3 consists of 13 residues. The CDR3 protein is CASAMDRGHGYTF. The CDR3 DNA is TGTGCTAGTGCCATGGACAGGGGGCATGGCTACACCTTC.